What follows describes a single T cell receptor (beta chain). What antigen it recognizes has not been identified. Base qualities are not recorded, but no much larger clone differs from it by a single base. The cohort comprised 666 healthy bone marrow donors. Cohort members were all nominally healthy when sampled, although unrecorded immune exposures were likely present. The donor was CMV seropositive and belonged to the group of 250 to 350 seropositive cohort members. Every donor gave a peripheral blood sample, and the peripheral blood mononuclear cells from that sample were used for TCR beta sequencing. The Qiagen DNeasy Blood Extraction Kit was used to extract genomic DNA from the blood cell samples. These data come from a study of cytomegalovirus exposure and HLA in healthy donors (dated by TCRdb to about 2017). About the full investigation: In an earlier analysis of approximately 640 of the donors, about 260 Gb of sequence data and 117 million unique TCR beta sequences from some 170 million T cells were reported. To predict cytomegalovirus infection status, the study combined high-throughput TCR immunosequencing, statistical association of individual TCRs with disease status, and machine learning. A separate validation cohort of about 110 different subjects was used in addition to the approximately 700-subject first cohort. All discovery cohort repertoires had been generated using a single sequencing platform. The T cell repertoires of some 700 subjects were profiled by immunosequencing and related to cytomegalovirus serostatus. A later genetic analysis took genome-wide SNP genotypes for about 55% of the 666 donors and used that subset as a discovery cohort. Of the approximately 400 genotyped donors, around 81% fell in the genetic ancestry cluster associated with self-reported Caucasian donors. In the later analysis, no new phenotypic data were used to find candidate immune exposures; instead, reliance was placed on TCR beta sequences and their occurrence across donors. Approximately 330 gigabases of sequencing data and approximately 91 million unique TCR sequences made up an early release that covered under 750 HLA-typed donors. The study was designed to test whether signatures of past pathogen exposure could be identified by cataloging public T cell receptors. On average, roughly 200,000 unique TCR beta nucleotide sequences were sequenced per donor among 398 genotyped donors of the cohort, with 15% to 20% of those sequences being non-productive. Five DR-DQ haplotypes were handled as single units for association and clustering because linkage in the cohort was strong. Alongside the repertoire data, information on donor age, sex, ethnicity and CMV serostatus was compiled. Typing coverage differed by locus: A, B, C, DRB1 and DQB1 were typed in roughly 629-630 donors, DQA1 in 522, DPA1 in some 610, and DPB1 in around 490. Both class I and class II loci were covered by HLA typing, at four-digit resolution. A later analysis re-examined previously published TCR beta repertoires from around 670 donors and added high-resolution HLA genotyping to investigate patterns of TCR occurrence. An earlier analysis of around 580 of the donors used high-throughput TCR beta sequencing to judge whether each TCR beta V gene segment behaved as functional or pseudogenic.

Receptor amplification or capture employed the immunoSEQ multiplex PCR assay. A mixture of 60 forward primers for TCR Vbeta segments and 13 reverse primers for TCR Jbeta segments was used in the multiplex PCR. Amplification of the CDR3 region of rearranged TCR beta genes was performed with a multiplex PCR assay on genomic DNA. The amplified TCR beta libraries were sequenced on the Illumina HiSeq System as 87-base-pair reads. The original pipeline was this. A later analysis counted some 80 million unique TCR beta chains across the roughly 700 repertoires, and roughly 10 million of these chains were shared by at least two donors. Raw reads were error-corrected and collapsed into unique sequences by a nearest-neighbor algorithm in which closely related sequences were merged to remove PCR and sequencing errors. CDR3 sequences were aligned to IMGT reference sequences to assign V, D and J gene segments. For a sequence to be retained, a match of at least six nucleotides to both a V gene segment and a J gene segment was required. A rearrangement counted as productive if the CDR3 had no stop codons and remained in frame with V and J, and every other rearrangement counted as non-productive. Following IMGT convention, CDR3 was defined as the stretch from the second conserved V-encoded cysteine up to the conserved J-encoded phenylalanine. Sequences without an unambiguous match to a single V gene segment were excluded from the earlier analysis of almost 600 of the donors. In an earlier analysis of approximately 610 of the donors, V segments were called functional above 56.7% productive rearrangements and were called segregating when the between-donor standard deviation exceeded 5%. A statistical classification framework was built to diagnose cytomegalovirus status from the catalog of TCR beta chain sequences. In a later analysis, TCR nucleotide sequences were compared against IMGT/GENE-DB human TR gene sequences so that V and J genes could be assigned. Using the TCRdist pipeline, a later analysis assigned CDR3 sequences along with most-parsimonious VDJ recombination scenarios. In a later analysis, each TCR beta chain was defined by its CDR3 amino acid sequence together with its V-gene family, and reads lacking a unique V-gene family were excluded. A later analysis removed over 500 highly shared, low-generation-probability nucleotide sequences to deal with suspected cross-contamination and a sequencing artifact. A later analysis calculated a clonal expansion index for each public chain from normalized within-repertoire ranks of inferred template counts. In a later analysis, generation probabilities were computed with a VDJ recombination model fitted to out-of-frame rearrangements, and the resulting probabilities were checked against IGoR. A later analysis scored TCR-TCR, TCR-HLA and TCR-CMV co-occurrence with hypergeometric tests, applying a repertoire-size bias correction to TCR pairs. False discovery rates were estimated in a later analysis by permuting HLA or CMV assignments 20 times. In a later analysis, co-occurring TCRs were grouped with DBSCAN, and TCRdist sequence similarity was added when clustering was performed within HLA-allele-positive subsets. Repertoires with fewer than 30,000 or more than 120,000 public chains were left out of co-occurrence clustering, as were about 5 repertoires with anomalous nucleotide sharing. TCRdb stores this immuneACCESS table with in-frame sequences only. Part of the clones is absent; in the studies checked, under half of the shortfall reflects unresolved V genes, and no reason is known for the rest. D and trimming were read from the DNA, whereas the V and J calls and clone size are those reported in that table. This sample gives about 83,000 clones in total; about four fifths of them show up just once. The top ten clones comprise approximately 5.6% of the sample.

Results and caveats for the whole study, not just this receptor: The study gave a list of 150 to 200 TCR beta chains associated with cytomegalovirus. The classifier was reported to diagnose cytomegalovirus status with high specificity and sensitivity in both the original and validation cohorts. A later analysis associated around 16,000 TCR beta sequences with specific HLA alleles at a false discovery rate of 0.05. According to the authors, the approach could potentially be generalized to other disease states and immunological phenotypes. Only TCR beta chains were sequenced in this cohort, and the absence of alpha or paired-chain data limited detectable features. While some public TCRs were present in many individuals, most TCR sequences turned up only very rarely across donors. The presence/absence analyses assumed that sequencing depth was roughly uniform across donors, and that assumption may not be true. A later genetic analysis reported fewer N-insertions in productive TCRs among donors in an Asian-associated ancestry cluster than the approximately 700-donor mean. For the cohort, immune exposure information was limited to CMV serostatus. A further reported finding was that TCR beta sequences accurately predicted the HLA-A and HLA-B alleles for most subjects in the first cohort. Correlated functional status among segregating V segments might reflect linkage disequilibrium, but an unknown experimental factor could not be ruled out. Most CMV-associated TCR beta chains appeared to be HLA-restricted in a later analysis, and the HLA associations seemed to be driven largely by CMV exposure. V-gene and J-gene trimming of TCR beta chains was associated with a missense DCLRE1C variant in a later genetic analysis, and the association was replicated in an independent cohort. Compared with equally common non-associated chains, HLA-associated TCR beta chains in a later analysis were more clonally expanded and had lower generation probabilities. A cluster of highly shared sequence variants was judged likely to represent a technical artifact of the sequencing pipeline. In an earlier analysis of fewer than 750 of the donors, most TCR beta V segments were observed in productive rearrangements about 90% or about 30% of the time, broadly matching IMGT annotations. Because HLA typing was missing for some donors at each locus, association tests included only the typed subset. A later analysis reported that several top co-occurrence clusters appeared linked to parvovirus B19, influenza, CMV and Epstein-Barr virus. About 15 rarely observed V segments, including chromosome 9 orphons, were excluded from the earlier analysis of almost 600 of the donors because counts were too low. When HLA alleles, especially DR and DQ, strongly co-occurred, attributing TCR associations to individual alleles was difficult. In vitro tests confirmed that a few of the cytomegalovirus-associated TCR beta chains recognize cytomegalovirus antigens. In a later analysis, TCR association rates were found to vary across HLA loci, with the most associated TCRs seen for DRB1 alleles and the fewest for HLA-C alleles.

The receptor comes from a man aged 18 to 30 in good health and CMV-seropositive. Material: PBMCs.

The CDR3 protein sequence reads: CASSLSLGAASNYEQYF. The nucleotides read TGTGCCAGCAGTTTAAGTCTTGGCGCAGCTAGTAACTACGAGCAGTACTTC. The receptor chain draws on TRBV28 and TRBJ2-7, with the D segment identity uncertain. V loses 2 bases of germline sequence and J loses 3 bases, and the interval between the two ends is 20 bases. Reading the germline V gene gives CDR1 MDHEN and CDR2 SYDVKM. Taken from cysteine to phenylalanine, the CDR3 has 17 residues. The sequence is cut down to CDR3 DNA, 51 bases in frame from base 1.